Following are 16 T cell receptor beta chains from one sample sequenced in a study of cytomegalovirus exposure and HLA in healthy donors. Primers included in the PCR were 60 Vbeta and 13 Jbeta primers. Profiling relied on immunoSEQ multiplex PCR, and the TCRdb table lists in-frame clones only, not all of them. The sample records under 80,000 clones, more than 70% being singletons. The sequencing sample was made of PBMCs. These receptors were taken from a man over 45 in good health and CMV-seropositive.

The chain has TRBV5-6 and TRBJ1-4; D is unresolved. Germline-derived CDR1 and CDR2 are SGHDT and YYEEEE. The CDR3 runs 15 residues. Trimming left V 4 bases short and J 8 bases short, with 18 bases between. The CDR3 sequence: CASSVVGETREKLFF. The DNA of the CDR3 is TGTGCCAGCAGCGTGGTTGGGGAGACAAGAGAAAAACTGTTTTTT.

This sequence joins TRBV27 and TRBJ2-3, with unresolved D. This CDR3 comprises 16 residues. The germline V gene has CDR1 MNHEY and CDR2 SMNVEV (reference sequence). V was cut by 6 bases and J by 1 base, with 17 bases left in between. The CDR3 DNA is TGTGCCAGCAGCATGCGGCGGCGCCAAGGCACAGATACGCAGTATTTT. Translation: CASSMRRRQGTDTQYF.

This clone was seen only a few times. V is TRBV27 and J is TRBJ2-3; no definite D call. The CDR3 loop spans 14 amino acids. Trimming cost V 6 bases and J 6 bases, with 16 bases left between them. The germline V gene encodes CDR1 MNHEY and CDR2 SMNVEV (reference sequence). The DNA for the CDR3 is TGTGCCAGCAGGCGCCCCGGTGCTGCCGATACGCAGTATTTT. As protein: CASRRPGAADTQYF.

The V gene is TRBV29-1, the J gene TRBJ2-5; 10 nucleotides line up with TRBD2. Germline CDR1 reads SQVTM; CDR2 reads ANQGSEA. This CDR3 comprises 14 residues. J was trimmed by 11 bases and V by 6 bases; bases with no gene match: 15. For the CDR3, the DNA is TGCAGCGTCTCTAGCGGGGGCTTACGTGGGGAGCAGTACTTC. Amino acids: CSVSSGGLRGEQYF.

The rearrangement links TRBV27 to TRBJ1-2; TRBD1 matches 9 bases. The germline V gene encodes CDR1 MNHEY and CDR2 SMNVEV (reference sequence). Trimming removed 3 bases from V and 4 bases from J; junction bases left unmatched: 6. The CDR3 sequence is 15 residues long. The CDR3 DNA is TGTGCCAGCAGTTTCACAGGGGGCCGAAGCTATGGCTACACCTTC. Translated, it gives CASSFTGGRSYGYTF.

This clone was seen just once. The chain links TRBV18 to TRBJ2-2; 10 nucleotides align to TRBD2. Germline trimming cut 3 bases from V and 0 bases from J; bases unmatched to any gene: 4. Germline CDR1 is KGHSH and CDR2 is LQKENI. The CDR3 contains 17 residues. The CDR3 sequence: CASSPLAGVANTGELFF. The CDR3 DNA reads as TGTGCCAGCTCACCCCTAGCGGGAGTCGCGAACACCGGGGAGCTGTTTTTT.

The rearrangement links TRBV7-2 to TRBJ2-2; D possibly corresponds to TRBD1 (7 bases). Trimming removed 6 bases at V and 6 bases at J, with 14 bases between. Germline-derived CDR1 and CDR2 are SGHTA and FQGNSA. CDR3 size: 14 residues. The CDR3 here is CASSNQGGPGELFF. CDR3 nucleotide sequence: TGTGCCAGCAGTAACCAGGGGGGCCCCGGGGAGCTGTTTTTT.

This chain connects TRBV13 to TRBJ2-5; 12 bases line up with TRBD2. In germline, CDR1 is PRHDT, CDR2 FYEKMQ (reference sequence). This CDR3 is built from 15 residues. After removal of 1 base from V and 4 bases from J, the junction contained 1 base not matched to a gene. CDR3 in DNA: TGTGCCAGCAGCTTAGCGACTAGCGGGGGAGAGACCCAGTACTTC. Translating gives CASSLATSGGETQYF. Looking up the rest from reference TRBV13 and TRBJ2-5 gives the full variable domain: AAGVIQSPRHLIKEKRETATLKCYPIPRHDTVYWYQQGPGQDPQFLISFYEKMQSDKGSIPDRFSAQQFSDYHSELNMSSLELGDSALYFCASSLATSGGETQYFGPGTRLLVL.

The chain couples TRBV4-3 to TRBJ2-3; a possible D gene is TRBD2 (6 bases). V was trimmed by 5 bases and J by 1 base, leaving 13 bases between them. Germline V gene lookup returns CDR1 LGHNA and CDR2 YSLEER. The CDR3 runs 15 residues. CDR3 in DNA: TGCGCCAGCAGCTTAGGGACTCTGGGCACAGATACGCAGTATTTT. Residues: CASSLGTLGTDTQYF.

A single count supports this clone. The rearrangement uses TRBV27 and TRBJ2-7; the D is unclear. The ends were cut back, 3 bases at V and 7 bases at J, with 16 bases in the middle. Germline V gives CDR1 MNHEY, CDR2 SMNVEV (reference sequence). The CDR3 has 14 residues. The CDR3 loop is CASSFLPVGVEQYF. The DNA of the CDR3 is TGTGCCAGCAGTTTCCTCCCCGTTGGAGTTGAGCAGTACTTC.

The chain has TRBV6-6 and TRBJ1-5; TRBD1 agrees at 7 bases. Germline V lookup: CDR1 MNHNY, CDR2 SVGAGI (reference sequence). V lost 3 bases and J lost 3; bases outside the gene matches: 5. The CDR3 covers 15 residues. The CDR3 spells CASSYQKGANQPQHF. As DNA, the CDR3 is TGTGCCAGCAGTTATCAGAAGGGGGCCAATCAGCCCCAGCATTTT.

This rearrangement joins TRBV25-1 to TRBJ1-2; TRBD1 agrees at 9 bases. The V segment lost 4 bases and the J segment 6 bases; nucleotides outside the gene matches: 6. This CDR3 is built from 14 residues. CDR1 is MGHDK and CDR2 is SYGVNS in the germline V gene. In DNA, the CDR3 is TGTGCCAGCAGTGCCCTCCGGGACAGGGATGGCTACACCTTC. Protein product: CASSALRDRDGYTF.

V and J are TRBV27 and TRBJ2-3; 11 positions agree with TRBD2. The germline V gene has CDR1 MNHEY and CDR2 SMNVEV (reference sequence). The CDR3 length is 16 residues. V was clipped by 4 bases and J by 1 base; unmatched bases: 4. The CDR3 is CASSSYSGGGTDTQYF. The DNA of the CDR3 is TGTGCCAGCAGTTCCTATAGCGGGGGGGGCACAGATACGCAGTATTTT.

This chain links TRBV6-5 with TRBJ2-3; the D is unclear. The CDR3 totals 12 residues. CDR1 and CDR2 from the germline V gene are MNHEY and SVGAGI. Deletions cut 5 bases from V and 2 bases from J, with 5 bases between. CDR3 protein: CASSRDTDTQYF. CDR3 in DNA: TGTGCCAGCAGTCGAGACACAGATACGCAGTATTTT.

This clone was seen only once. At one of its ends the junction is not consistent with the germline gene, which may arise from a read error. This chain links TRBV30 with TRBJ1-2; 7 bases line up with TRBD1. There are 18 residues in the CDR3. Germline V gene data show CDR1 as GTSNPN and CDR2 as SVGIG (reference sequence). The chain's CDR3 is CASSVRVRWTGTSYGYPF. The CDR3 DNA sequence: TGTGCCTCGAGTGTACGAGTTCGGTGGACAGGCACTAGCTATGGCTACCCCTTC.

This clone was counted between two and nine times. The chain joins TRBV7-6 to TRBJ2-3; TRBD1 aligns across 11 bases. This CDR3 has 15 residues. The germline V gene has CDR1 SGHVS and CDR2 FNYEAQ. The J segment lost 5 bases and the V segment lost 4 bases, leaving 5 bases of the junction unmatched. CDR3 DNA sequence: TGTGCCAGCAGCTCTGGACAGGGGGCAGAAGATACGCAGTATTTT. Translated: CASSSGQGAEDTQYF.